A selection of T cell receptor beta chains follows, all from one sample in a study of blood T cell repertoires in COVID-19. Profiling relied on immunoSEQ multiplex PCR, and the TCRdb table lists in-frame clones only, not all of them. The sample gives hundreds of thousands of clones, around nine tenths of which show up once; around 3% is in the top ten. Sequenced material: peripheral blood. Receptors originate from a young man with active or convalescent COVID-19. The CDR3 runs from the conserved cysteine through the conserved F or W. The D gene is left open where the match is weak. Clone size appears in some rows only: once, few, many, or a class for an expanded clone.

CDR3 protein: CASSRGSSYGYTF
CDR3 DNA: TGTGCCAGCAGTAGGGGGTCTAGCTATGGCTACACCTTC
J gene: TRBJ1-2
D gene: NA
clone size: NA
V gene: TRBV12-3/TRBV12-4

CDR3 protein: CASSLGGAHTGELFF
CDR3 DNA: TGTGCCAGCAGTTTAGGGGGGGCCCACACCGGGGAGCTGTTTTTT
J gene: TRBJ2-2
D gene: NA
clone size: NA
V gene: TRBV28

CDR3 protein: CASSLVTEYYGYTF
CDR3 DNA: TGTGCCAGCAGCTTAGTAACAGAATACTATGGCTACACCTTC
J gene: TRBJ1-2
D gene: NA
clone size: NA
V gene: TRBV7-2

CDR3 protein: CASSLDRLTYEQYF
CDR3 DNA: TGTGCCAGCAGCTTGGATCGTCTTACCTACGAGCAGTACTTC
J gene: TRBJ2-7
D gene: NA
clone size: NA
V gene: TRBV5-6

CDR3 protein: CASKQGAPYNEQFF
CDR3 DNA: TGTGCCAGTAAGCAGGGGGCCCCCTACAATGAGCAGTTCTTC
J gene: TRBJ2-1
D gene: TRBD1
clone size: few
V gene: TRBV10-3

CDR3 protein: CASSPDRGRLEADSYEQYF
CDR3 DNA: TGTGCCAGCAGCCCAGACAGGGGGCGCTTGGAAGCGGATTCCTACGAGCAGTACTTC
J gene: TRBJ2-7
D gene: TRBD1
clone size: NA
V gene: TRBV6-2/TRBV6-3

CDR3 protein: CASGLVPSGRGYNEQFF
CDR3 DNA: TGTGCTAGTGGTTTGGTCCCTAGCGGGAGAGGCTACAATGAGCAGTTCTTC
J gene: TRBJ2-1
D gene: TRBD2
clone size: NA
V gene: TRBV12-5

CDR3 protein: CASTPGQLFYSNQPQHF
CDR3 DNA: TGTGCCAGCACCCCGGGACAGCTTTTTTATAGCAATCAGCCCCAGCATTTT
J gene: TRBJ1-5
D gene: TRBD1
clone size: NA
V gene: TRBV28

CDR3 protein: CSASQGATGYTF
CDR3 DNA: TGCAGTGCTAGTCAGGGGGCTACTGGCTACACCTTC
J gene: TRBJ1-2
D gene: TRBD1
clone size: NA
V gene: TRBV20-1

CDR3 protein: CASSSGGSEALTQYF
CDR3 DNA: TGTGCCAGCAGTTCGGGGGGGAGTGAAGCCCTAACCCAGTACTTC
J gene: TRBJ2-5
D gene: TRBD2
clone size: NA
V gene: TRBV6-5

CDR3 protein: CASSRRNAWNTGELFF
CDR3 DNA: TGTGCCAGCAGCAGGAGGAATGCGTGGAACACCGGGGAGCTGTTTTTT
J gene: TRBJ2-2
D gene: NA
clone size: NA
V gene: TRBV2

CDR3 protein: CASSPTGGYQPQHF
CDR3 DNA: TGTGCCAGCAGCCCGACAGGGGGCTATCAGCCCCAGCATTTT
J gene: TRBJ1-5
D gene: TRBD1
clone size: NA
V gene: TRBV11-3

CDR3 protein: CASSLFIGGGSGAGNTIYF
CDR3 DNA: TGTGCCAGCAGCTTATTCATCGGTGGGGGCTCAGGTGCTGGAAACACCATATATTTT
J gene: TRBJ1-3
D gene: NA
clone size: NA
V gene: TRBV7-9

CDR3 protein: CASSIGAGGAKGASGRWRNEQFF
CDR3 DNA: TGTGCCAGTAGTATAGGAGCGGGAGGGGCAAAGGGGGCTAGCGGGAGATGGAGGAATGAGCAGTTCTTC
J gene: TRBJ2-1
D gene: TRBD2
clone size: once
V gene: TRBV19

CDR3 protein: CAISDRGYNEKLFF
CDR3 DNA: TGTGCCATCAGTGACCGGGGTTACAATGAAAAACTGTTTTTT
J gene: TRBJ1-4
D gene: NA
clone size: NA
V gene: TRBV10-3

CDR3 protein: CASSSGQFASTDTQYF
CDR3 DNA: TGCGCCAGCAGCTCTGGACAGTTCGCTAGCACAGATACGCAGTATTTT
J gene: TRBJ2-3
D gene: NA
clone size: NA
V gene: TRBV5-1

CDR3 protein: CASSPRLAGWDTQYF
CDR3 DNA: TGTGCCAGTAGTCCAAGACTAGCGGGGTGGGATACGCAGTATTTT
J gene: TRBJ2-3
D gene: TRBD2
clone size: few
V gene: TRBV19

CDR3 protein: CASTTDRYYGYTF
CDR3 DNA: TGTGCCAGCACGACAGACCGTTACTATGGCTACACCTTC
J gene: TRBJ1-2
D gene: NA
clone size: NA
V gene: TRBV6-6

CDR3 protein: CASSQEEKGVYGYTF
CDR3 DNA: TGCGCCAGCAGCCAAGAGGAGAAAGGGGTCTATGGCTACACCTTC
J gene: TRBJ1-2
D gene: NA
clone size: NA
V gene: TRBV4-1

CDR3 protein: CASSHRGNQPQHF
CDR3 DNA: TGTGCCAGTAGCCACAGGGGCAATCAGCCCCAGCATTTT
J gene: TRBJ1-5
D gene: NA
clone size: once
V gene: TRBV19

CDR3 protein: CASSYDRGRGRDEQFF
CDR3 DNA: TGTGCCAGCAGTTACGATCGCGGGAGGGGGAGAGATGAGCAGTTCTTC
J gene: TRBJ2-1
D gene: TRBD2
clone size: NA
V gene: TRBV6-5

CDR3 protein: CASSLSRGPSEKLFF
CDR3 DNA: TGTGCCAGCAGTTTATCAAGGGGGCCGAGTGAAAAACTGTTTTTT
J gene: TRBJ1-4
D gene: TRBD1
clone size: NA
V gene: TRBV28

CDR3 protein: CASSLGTGNSNQPQHF
CDR3 DNA: TGTGCCAGCAGCTTAGGAACAGGAAATAGCAATCAGCCCCAGCATTTT
J gene: TRBJ1-5
D gene: NA
clone size: few
V gene: TRBV7-9

CDR3 protein: CASSPRTGTIGGEQYF
CDR3 DNA: TGTGCCAGCAGCCCCAGGACAGGGACAATCGGCGGCGAGCAGTACTTC
J gene: TRBJ2-7
D gene: TRBD1
clone size: NA
V gene: TRBV7-2

CDR3 protein: CASSTGQYYGYTF
CDR3 DNA: TGTGCCAGCAGTACGGGACAGTACTATGGCTACACCTTC
J gene: TRBJ1-2
D gene: TRBD1
clone size: NA
V gene: TRBV27

CDR3 protein: CASRGQGPMNYGYTF
CDR3 DNA: TGTGCCAGCAGAGGACAGGGGCCGATGAACTATGGCTACACCTTC
J gene: TRBJ1-2
D gene: TRBD1
clone size: NA
V gene: TRBV6-5

CDR3 protein: CASSSTAGGGYTF
CDR3 DNA: TGTGCCAGCAGTTCCACGGCGGGTGGTGGCTACACCTTC
J gene: TRBJ1-2
D gene: NA
clone size: NA
V gene: TRBV28

CDR3 protein: CASSLDGTLYQETQYF
CDR3 DNA: TGTGCCAGCAGCTTAGACGGGACATTGTACCAAGAGACCCAGTACTTC
J gene: TRBJ2-5
D gene: NA
clone size: NA
V gene: TRBV7-9

CDR3 protein: CASSPWSSGANVLTF
CDR3 DNA: TGTGCCAGCAGCCCATGGAGCTCTGGGGCCAACGTCCTGACTTTC
J gene: TRBJ2-6
D gene: NA
clone size: NA
V gene: TRBV7-8

CDR3 protein: CASSYSRRTGANVLTF
CDR3 DNA: TGTGCCAGCAGTTACTCGAGGAGAACTGGGGCCAACGTCCTGACTTTC
J gene: TRBJ2-6
D gene: NA
clone size: NA
V gene: TRBV6-5

CDR3 protein: CASRADSGNTIYF
CDR3 DNA: TGTGCCAGCAGGGCAGACTCTGGAAACACCATATATTTT
J gene: TRBJ1-3
D gene: NA
clone size: few
V gene: TRBV6-5

CDR3 protein: CASSYLASSYEQYF
CDR3 DNA: TGTGCCAGCAGTTACCTAGCGAGCTCCTACGAGCAGTACTTC
J gene: TRBJ2-7
D gene: NA
clone size: NA
V gene: TRBV6-5

CDR3 protein: CASSAGPGQGSSDTQYF
CDR3 DNA: TGTGCCAGTAGTGCTGGCCCGGGACAGGGGAGTTCAGATACGCAGTATTTT
J gene: TRBJ2-3
D gene: TRBD1
clone size: NA
V gene: TRBV19

CDR3 protein: CASSLNGLAKNIQYF
CDR3 DNA: TGTGCCAGCAGCTTAAATGGGCTAGCCAAAAACATTCAGTACTTC
J gene: TRBJ2-4
D gene: NA
clone size: NA
V gene: TRBV7-3

CDR3 protein: CASSLARVLNTEAFF
CDR3 DNA: TGTGCCAGCAGCTTAGCGCGAGTGTTGAACACTGAAGCTTTCTTT
J gene: TRBJ1-1
D gene: NA
clone size: NA
V gene: TRBV7-2

CDR3 protein: CASSEPGVTYEQYF
CDR3 DNA: TGTGCCAGCAGTGAACCCGGAGTTACCTACGAGCAGTACTTC
J gene: TRBJ2-7
D gene: NA
clone size: NA
V gene: TRBV6-1

CDR3 protein: CASSLAAGSNSPLHF
CDR3 DNA: TGTGCCAGCAGCTTGGCCGCGGGTTCCAATTCACCCCTCCACTTT
J gene: TRBJ1-6
D gene: NA
clone size: NA
V gene: TRBV5-4

CDR3 protein: CASSPSSGTKNTGELFF
CDR3 DNA: TGTGCCAGCAGCCCCTCCTCCGGGACTAAAAACACCGGGGAGCTGTTTTTT
J gene: TRBJ2-2
D gene: TRBD2
clone size: NA
V gene: TRBV7-3

CDR3 protein: CASSLGGQGASTEAFF
CDR3 DNA: TGTGCCAGCAGCTTGGGGGGACAGGGGGCGAGTACTGAAGCTTTCTTT
J gene: TRBJ1-1
D gene: TRBD1
clone size: few
V gene: TRBV5-4

CDR3 protein: CASSLARSGRADTQYF
CDR3 DNA: TGTGCCAGCAGCTTAGCCCGAAGCGGGAGGGCCGATACGCAGTATTTT
J gene: TRBJ2-3
D gene: TRBD2
clone size: NA
V gene: TRBV11-1

CDR3 protein: CASSLYEGAGYTF
CDR3 DNA: TGTGCCAGCAGCTTATATGAAGGGGCTGGCTACACCTTC
J gene: TRBJ1-2
D gene: NA
clone size: NA
V gene: TRBV11-3

CDR3 protein: CASSQDAGNGNIQYF
CDR3 DNA: TGTGCCAGCAGCCAAGACGCGGGGAACGGAAACATTCAGTACTTC
J gene: TRBJ2-4
D gene: NA
clone size: NA
V gene: TRBV4-2

CDR3 protein: CASSVVEGSYTF
CDR3 DNA: TGTGCCAGCAGCGTAGTGGAGGGCAGCTACACCTTC
J gene: TRBJ1-2
D gene: NA
clone size: NA
V gene: TRBV9

CDR3 protein: CASSQGTADNTIYF
CDR3 DNA: TGTGCCAGCTCACAGGGGACAGCTGATAACACCATATATTTT
J gene: TRBJ1-3
D gene: TRBD1
clone size: NA
V gene: TRBV18

CDR3 protein: CASSKDHNRGDNEQFF
CDR3 DNA: TGTGCCAGTAGTAAAGACCACAACAGGGGGGACAATGAGCAGTTCTTC
J gene: TRBJ2-1
D gene: TRBD1
clone size: NA
V gene: TRBV19

CDR3 protein: CASSLSQGANYGYTF
CDR3 DNA: TGTGCCAGCAGTTTATCACAGGGAGCTAACTATGGCTACACCTTC
J gene: TRBJ1-2
D gene: NA
clone size: NA
V gene: TRBV27

CDR3 protein: CASRGTGLVNREQYF
CDR3 DNA: TGTGCAAGTCGCGGTACAGGGCTAGTTAATCGCGAGCAGTACTTC
J gene: TRBJ2-7
D gene: NA
clone size: NA
V gene: TRBV12-2

CDR3 protein: CASSTRTSGNTGELFF
CDR3 DNA: TGTGCCAGCTCAACCCGGACTAGCGGAAACACCGGGGAGCTGTTTTTT
J gene: TRBJ2-2
D gene: TRBD2
clone size: NA
V gene: TRBV18